The T cell receptor (beta chain) under discussion was sequenced for a study of neoadjuvant anti-PD-1 for oral cavity cancer. Study-wide context: Non-progressing patients received a fourth nivolumab dose near day 43, then surgery on days 50-56.

The protocol was immunoSEQ multiplex PCR, while the TCRdb copy is restricted to in-frame clones and leaves out a portion. Here the sample spans about 16,000 clones, 72% being singletons. V trimming: 2 bases; J trimming: 5 bases; junction bases outside the gene matches: 10. This CDR3 contains 16 residues. Germline CDR1 SEHNR, CDR2 FQNEAQ (reference sequence). The sample here was PBMCs, taken before nivolumab (anti-PD-1) treatment. The chain has TRBV7-9 and TRBJ2-5; 8 nucleotides match TRBD2. This sequence originates from a person between 40 and 85 years old with oral cavity squamous cell carcinoma. Written as DNA, the CDR3 is TGTGCCAGCAGCTTATATCGCGGGGGGCAAGGGGAGACCCAGTACTTC. Translating it yields CASSLYRGGQGETQYF.